Below, 5 T cell receptor beta chains from the same sample are listed, as sequenced in a study of Ad26.COV2.S vaccination and SARS-CoV-2 variants. Method: immunoSEQ multiplex PCR; TCRdb's copy keeps in-frame clones and lacks some. The sample carries over 85,000 clones, around three quarters recorded once. The sequences come from peripheral blood, collected after recovery from COVID-19. These receptors all come from a human donor who had recovered from COVID-19.

The chain uses TRBV2 and TRBJ1-1; D gene ambiguous. Trimming cost V 3 bases and J 1 base, with 9 bases left between them. The CDR3 extends over 14 amino acids. The germline CDR1 and CDR2 sequences are SNHLY and FYNNEI. CDR3 in DNA: TGTGCCAGCAGTGATGGTTTGGGGAACACTGAAGCTTTCTTT. Amino acid sequence: CASSDGLGNTEAFF.

This chain joins TRBV5-1 and TRBJ2-2; D uncertain. The CDR3 sequence is 12 residues long. Germline CDR1 reads SGHRS; CDR2 reads YFSETQ. Trimming left V 4 bases short and J 4 bases short, with 5 bases between. The CDR3 sequence is CASSQLTGELFF. CDR3 DNA sequence: TGCGCCAGCAGCCAGCTCACCGGGGAGCTGTTTTTT.

The rearrangement uses TRBV6-6 and TRBJ2-4, with D possibly matching TRBD2 (6 bases). Trimming pared 0 bases from V and 4 bases from J, leaving 7 bases between. The CDR3 sequence is 14 residues long. In germline, CDR1 is MNHNY, CDR2 SVGAGI (reference sequence). CDR3 sequence (DNA): TGTGCCAGCAGTTACTCCGGGGGAAAAAACATTCAGTACTTC. This gives the protein CASSYSGGKNIQYF.

J is TRBJ2-3 and V is TRBV5-1; a weak D match, TRBD1 (6 bases). The CDR3 is made up of 14 amino acids. Germline assignment: CDR1 SGHRS and CDR2 YFSETQ. V dropped 2 bases and J dropped 5 bases, with 12 bases sitting between them. Here the CDR3 reads CASSLTGWGDTQYF. DNA for the CDR3: TGCGCCAGCAGCTTAACAGGGTGGGGAGATACGCAGTATTTT.

This chain uses TRBV2 with TRBJ2-5; 9 nucleotides agree with TRBD2. Germline V gene data show CDR1 as SNHLY and CDR2 as FYNNEI. The CDR3 is made up of 15 amino acids. Losses at the gene ends were 4 bases for V and 5 bases for J; bases not matched to a gene: 8. This chain's CDR3 is CASSAAGGAEETQYF. CDR3 nucleotides: TGTGCCAGCAGTGCGGCGGGGGGGGCCGAGGAGACCCAGTACTTC.